These 12 T cell receptor beta chains were sequenced from one sample in a study of T cell responses to AZD1222 COVID-19 vaccine. Sequenced by immunoSEQ multiplex PCR; TCRdb stores in-frame clones only, minus some. The sample consists of about 110,000 clones, less than 90% of them appearing once. The source material was peripheral blood, sampled on day 0 of AZD1222 vaccination. Receptors were obtained from an adult in good health.

V usage is TRBV30 and J usage is TRBJ1-3, with 10 bases identical to TRBD1. The germline V gene encodes CDR1 GTSNPN and CDR2 SVGIG (reference sequence). The V and J ends lost 7 bases and 4 bases, in that order; junction bases with no gene match: 13. This CDR3 comprises 16 residues. The CDR3 loop is CAFRDRGLSLGNTIYF. CDR3 sequence (DNA): TGTGCCTTTCGGGACAGGGGTCTATCTTTGGGAAACACCATATATTTT.

The CDR3 sequence is CASSDVNLGAVNEKLFF. DNA of the CDR3: TGTGCCAGCAGTGACGTGAATCTGGGGGCGGTTAATGAAAAACTGTTTTTT. This sequence joins TRBV2 and TRBJ1-4; possibly TRBD1 for D (6 bases). Trimming removed 3 bases at V and 4 bases at J, with 18 bases between. The CDR3 is 17 residues long. Germline V lookup: CDR1 SNHLY, CDR2 FYNNEI.

The CDR3 sequence is CASSGGLEETQYF. The CDR3 DNA follows: TGTGCCAGTAGCGGGGGCCTCGAAGAGACCCAGTACTTC. This chain links TRBV19 with TRBJ2-5; D is perhaps TRBD1 or TRBD2 (6 bases each). Looked up from germline, CDR1 is LNHDA and CDR2 is SQIVND (reference sequence). CDR3 length: 13 amino acids. V was clipped by 6 bases and J by 3 bases, with 11 bases between them.

This clone was seen more than once but under ten times. The V gene is TRBV12-3 or TRBV12-4, the J gene TRBJ2-3; D is undetermined. The CDR3 is 13 amino acids. Trimming stripped 6 bases from V and 0 bases from J, with 7 bases between. The CDR3 reads CASRKGSTDTQYF. In DNA form, the CDR3 reads TGTGCCAGCAGGAAGGGAAGCACAGATACGCAGTATTTT.

The chain couples TRBV19 to TRBJ1-2, with 9 bases fitting TRBD1. CDR1 LNHDA and CDR2 SQIVND come from the germline V gene (reference sequence). This CDR3 is 14 amino acids long. Germline trimming cut 8 bases from V and 8 bases from J; bases unmatched to any gene: 12. This CDR3 is CASSPGTGLPGYTF. In DNA, the CDR3 is TGTGCCAGTTCTCCCGGGACAGGGCTTCCAGGCTACACCTTC. Full variable domain (remainder filled in from reference TRBV19 and TRBJ1-2): DGGITQSPKYLFRKEGQNVTLSCEQNLNHDAMYWYRQDPGQGLRLIYYSQIVNDFQKGDIAEGYSVSREKKESFPLTVTSAQKNPTAFYLCASSPGTGLPGYTFGSGTRLTVV.

The chain uses TRBV30 and TRBJ1-2, with 8 bases matching TRBD1. Germline CDR1 and CDR2: GTSNPN and SVGIG (reference sequence). The CDR3 has 15 residues. V was pared by 4 bases and J by 7 bases, with 14 bases of the junction left unmatched. The CDR3 DNA follows: TGTGCCTGGAAGGGGCCGACAGGGGAGGGTGGTGGCTACACCTTC. Translation: CAWKGPTGEGGGYTF.

This clone was recorded once. The chain uses TRBV9 and TRBJ2-5, with a possible D match to TRBD2 (5 bases). In germline, CDR1 is SGDLS, CDR2 YYNGEE. Trimming shortened V by 2 bases and J by 2 bases, and 13 bases separated the two germline ends. This CDR3 has 15 amino acids. CDR3 loop: CASSVTGYGQETQYF. The CDR3 DNA is TGTGCCAGCAGCGTTACGGGGTATGGGCAAGAGACCCAGTACTTC.

The chain links TRBV28 to TRBJ1-1; D is unresolved. V was shortened by 2 bases and J by 5 bases, with 12 bases between the two germline ends. This CDR3 contains 14 residues. Looked up from germline, CDR1 is MDHEN and CDR2 is SYDVKM. DNA for the CDR3: TGTGCCAGCAGTTTACGTGCAGCGGGGACTGAAGCTTTCTTT. It specifies CASSLRAAGTEAFF.

The V and J genes are TRBV12-1 and TRBJ2-7. TRBV12-1 represents a pseudogene. This CDR3 region has 15 residues. Here the CDR3 DNA reads TGTGCCGACGATCTTCCCCCTGATCGAAACTACGAGCAGTACTTC. Its protein product is CADDLPPDRNYEQYF.

The chain carries TRBV18 and TRBJ1-6; 7 bases match TRBD1. The CDR3 is made up of 16 amino acids. Trimming cost V 2 bases and J 6 bases; bases outside gene matches: 7. Germline V gene sequence: CDR1 KGHSH, CDR2 LQKENI. CDR3 sequence: CASSPTTGKLNSPLHF. The CDR3 region has the DNA TGTGCCAGCTCACCAACGACAGGGAAGCTTAATTCACCCCTCCACTTT.

V and J are TRBV4-1 and TRBJ1-3; D is unresolved. The CDR3 is 15 amino acids. Germline V gene data show CDR1 as MGHRA and CDR2 as YSYEKL. Trimming took off 3 bases at V and 0 bases at J, with 9 bases between the two ends. CDR3 protein: CASSHGVNSGNTIYF. CDR3 DNA sequence: TGCGCCAGCAGCCATGGGGTAAACTCTGGAAACACCATATATTTT.

V gene TRBV19 combines with J gene TRBJ1-2; D is unclear. This CDR3 comprises 12 residues. The V gene lost 2 bases and the J gene lost 6 bases, with 7 bases spanning the gap. Germline lookup yields CDR1 LNHDA and CDR2 SQIVND (reference sequence). The CDR3 nucleotides read TGTGCCAGTAGTATAAATGGAAATGGCTACACCTTC. This codes for CASSINGNGYTF.